Shown below are 14 T cell receptor beta chains from a single sample sequenced in a study of blood T cell repertoires in COVID-19 (dated by TCRdb to 2018 to 2021). The library was built by means of the immunoSEQ multiplex PCR assay. TCRdb holds this immuneACCESS table with in-frame rearrangements only. Some clones are missing; in checked studies, unresolved V genes explain under half, and the rest has no known cause. The sample includes 470,000 or so clones, with around 89% observed a single time. The ten largest clones capture roughly 4.3% of the sample. The sequenced sample consisted of peripheral blood. The source of these receptors is a woman in her twenties or thirties with acute or convalescent COVID-19.

V and J are TRBV11-1 and TRBJ2-1; 10 positions agree with TRBD1. The CDR3 consists of 15 residues. Germline CDR1 is SGHAT and CDR2 is FQDESV (reference sequence). V was clipped by 5 bases and J by 8 bases; unmatched bases: 9. The CDR3 sequence is CASSLWDRGFDEQFF. Here the CDR3 DNA reads TGTGCCAGCAGCCTTTGGGACAGGGGTTTCGATGAGCAGTTCTTC.

The gene calls are TRBV19 and TRBJ2-3; tentative D call: TRBD1 (6 bases). This CDR3 is built from 16 residues. Between the trimmed V and J ends, which lost 5 bases and 0 bases, there was a span of 15 bases. Germline V lookup: CDR1 LNHDA, CDR2 SQIVND (reference sequence). Here the CDR3 reads CASSPFYRVSTDTQYF. The CDR3, as DNA: TGTGCCAGTAGTCCATTCTACAGGGTTAGCACAGATACGCAGTATTTT.

The chain has TRBV5-4 and TRBJ2-7, with TRBD1 matching over 7 bases. Germline V CDR1 and CDR2: SGHNT, YYREEE (reference sequence). The CDR3 is 15 amino acids. V shed 3 bases and J 0 bases; nucleotides not matched to a gene: 6. The CDR3 DNA reads TGTGCCAGCAGCTCGGAGTGGGACAGCTCCTACGAGCAGTACTTC. Translation gives CASSSEWDSSYEQYF.

The chain uses TRBV4-2 and TRBJ2-1; possibly TRBD2 for D (7 bases). Germline CDR1 reads LGHNA; CDR2 reads YNFKEQ. This CDR3 has 17 residues. With 1 base removed from V and 4 bases from J, the gap between germline ends came to 17 bases. The CDR3 DNA is TGTGCCAGCAGCCAAGCTGCGAAGGGGGGGCTTTACAATGAGCAGTTCTTC. This translates into CASSQAAKGGLYNEQFF.

V gene TRBV28 combines with J gene TRBJ1-6; 10 bases agree with TRBD1. CDR1 is MDHEN, CDR2 SYDVKM, per germline. The CDR3 loop spans 15 amino acids. Trimming cost V 5 bases and J 8 bases; bases outside gene matches: 6. CDR3 protein: CASSGGGQGYSPLHF. As DNA, the CDR3 is TGTGCCAGCAGTGGGGGGGGACAGGGGTATTCACCCCTCCACTTT. The full variable domain, rest sourced from reference TRBV28 and TRBJ1-6, is DVKVTQSSRYLVKRTGEKVFLECVQDMDHENMFWYRQDPGLGLRLIYFSYDVKMKEKGDIPEGYSVSREKKERFSLILESASTNQTSMYLCASSGGGQGYSPLHFGNGTRLTVT.

This clone was observed once. The rearrangement joins TRBV19 to TRBJ1-4, with D perhaps TRBD1 (5 bases). The CDR3 has 18 residues. Trimming took off 0 bases at V and 0 bases at J, with 14 bases between the two ends. CDR1 and CDR2 from the germline V gene are LNHDA and SQIVND (reference sequence). CDR3 nucleotides: TGTGCCAGTAGTATAGATGGGGTAGGGGCCCCAACTAATGAAAAACTGTTTTTT. This codes for CASSIDGVGAPTNEKLFF. Full variable domain (rest looked up from reference TRBV19 and TRBJ1-4): DGGITQSPKYLFRKEGQNVTLSCEQNLNHDAMYWYRQDPGQGLRLIYYSQIVNDFQKGDIAEGYSVSREKKESFPLTVTSAQKNPTAFYLCASSIDGVGAPTNEKLFFGSGTQLSVL.

The chain links TRBV28 to TRBJ1-4; no reliable D call. Looked up from germline, CDR1 is MDHEN and CDR2 is SYDVKM. This CDR3 spans 18 amino acids. V was shortened by 0 bases and J by 0 bases, with 14 bases between the two germline ends. The CDR3 is CASSLWAGALATNEKLFF. CDR3 DNA sequence: TGTGCCAGCAGTTTATGGGCTGGAGCCCTAGCAACTAATGAAAAACTGTTTTTT.

The V gene is TRBV5-1, the J gene TRBJ2-5, with D possibly matching TRBD1 (6 bases). V was shortened by 0 bases and J by 2 bases, with 11 bases between the two germline ends. The CDR3 contains 15 residues. In germline, CDR1 is SGHRS, CDR2 YFSETQ. In DNA form, the CDR3 reads TGCGCCAGCAGCTTGGCCACGCAGGGGCAAGAGACCCAGTACTTC. Amino acids: CASSLATQGQETQYF.

The V gene is TRBV19, the J gene TRBJ1-1, with 7 bases lining up with TRBD1. This CDR3 has 14 residues. The V segment lost 8 bases and the J segment 0 bases; nucleotides outside the gene matches: 6. From germline, CDR1 is LNHDA and CDR2 SQIVND (reference sequence). The CDR3 bases are TGTGCCAGTCAAAACAGGGGAATGAACACTGAAGCTTTCTTT. Its translation: CASQNRGMNTEAFF.

The V and J genes are TRBV5-6 and TRBJ1-2; maybe TRBD1 (5 bases). Germline CDR1 is SGHDT and CDR2 is YYEEEE. V was cut by 4 bases and J by 0 bases, with 10 bases left in between. There are 14 residues in the CDR3. The CDR3 region is CASSAGGSNYGYTF. The CDR3 bases are TGTGCCAGCAGCGCGGGGGGATCTAACTATGGCTACACCTTC.

The chain recombines TRBV18 with TRBJ2-3, with 9 positions matching TRBD1. Trimming at V came to 3 bases and at J to 12 bases, leaving 4 bases not matched to a gene. Germline-derived CDR1 and CDR2 are KGHSH and LQKENI. The CDR3 runs to 12 residues. The CDR3 is CASSPSDRGQYF. The CDR3 nucleotides read TGTGCCAGCTCACCCTCGGACAGGGGCCAGTATTTT.

In its sample, this clone was seen many times. This chain links TRBV3-1 (or the pseudogene TRBV3-2) with TRBJ2-5, with D perhaps matching TRBD2 (7 bases). The CDR3 has 17 residues. Germline CDR1 reads LGHDT; CDR2 reads YNNKEL (reference sequence). The ends were cut back, 0 bases at V and 4 bases at J, with 18 bases in the middle. CDR3 sequence: CASSQDGALAGAETQYF. CDR3 nucleotides: TGTGCCAGCAGCCAAGACGGGGCGTTGGCGGGGGCAGAGACCCAGTACTTC.

CDR3 DNA sequence: TGCGCCAGCAGCCAAGTAGCAGGGGCCACCGGGGAGCTGTTTTTT. Residues: CASSQVAGATGELFF. V and J are TRBV4-1 and TRBJ2-2, with D possibly being TRBD1 (6 bases). The CDR3 has 15 residues. V lost 1 base to trimming and J lost 4 bases, with 10 bases between them. Germline V gene data show CDR1 as MGHRA and CDR2 as YSYEKL.

This chain connects TRBV7-9 to TRBJ1-6, with a possible D match to TRBD1 (5 bases). The V gene lost 3 bases and the J gene lost 10 bases, with 10 bases spanning the gap. CDR3 size: 13 residues. Looked up from germline, CDR1 is SEHNR and CDR2 is FQNEAQ (reference sequence). CDR3 DNA: TGTGCCAGCAGCTTCTCGGGGGAATCACCCCTCCACTTT. Its translation: CASSFSGESPLHF.